This TCR beta chain is drawn from a study of T cells in Graves' hyperthyroidism and ophthalmopathy. Amplified TCR beta CDR3 regions came from RNA transcripts. During a first-round RT-PCR of the TCR CDR3, the HTBI primer set was used. MiXCR, applied by TCRdb to the multiplex PCR reads, yields one record per CDR3 protein. This repertoire shows more than 650,000 distinct CDR3 sequences, roughly 15% found once; its top ten account for roughly 10%. This clonotype was detected ten times or more. J gave up 0 bases and V 7 bases, and 13 bases lay outside the gene matches. Germline V gene data show CDR1 as MNHEY and CDR2 as SMNVEV (reference sequence). The CDR3 is 17 amino acids. The PBMCs were sourced from fresh peripheral blood (around 9.3 ml).

Sequencing used blood. The V call is TRBV27, the J call TRBJ2-7; 9 positions match TRBD1. The clonotype originates from a woman younger than 30 with Graves' hyperthyroidism. Here the CDR3 reads CASIARGGDRASYEQYF. In DNA form, the CDR3 reads TGTGCCAGCATCGCAAGGGGAGGGGACAGGGCCTCCTACGAGCAGTACTTC.